By sample share, the clone carrying this T cell receptor (beta chain) is medium-sized. This entry belongs to a study of blood T cell repertoires in COVID-19. Trimming at V came to 3 bases and at J to 4 bases, leaving 0 bases not matched to a gene. Germline V CDR1 and CDR2: MNHNS, SASEGT. The CDR3 is 15 amino acids. Clones were sequenced by immunoSEQ multiplex PCR, and TCRdb holds only the in-frame ones, with some missing. The sample holds 65,000 to 90,000 clones, around 85% seen once. The sequenced material came from peripheral blood. The chain employs TRBV6-1 and TRBJ2-3; TRBD2 matches 14 bases. This TCR was sampled from a man younger than 40 with acute or convalescent COVID-19. In DNA, the CDR3 is TGTGCCAGCAGTGAGGGACTAGCGGGAGCAGATACGCAGTATTTT. It specifies CASSEGLAGADTQYF.